These T cell receptor beta chains were read from a single sample in a study of T cells after yellow fever vaccination. Each CDR3 protein is one row after TCRdb ran MiXCR on the 5' RACE reads. The sample yields 300,000 to 400,000 distinct CDR3 sequences, about 12% seen once. The sequenced sample was CD4+ T cells sorted from PBMCs, obtained 15 days after the yellow fever booster vaccination. These receptors came from a young man who received the YFV17D yellow fever vaccine. CDR3s include the opening cysteine and the closing phenylalanine or tryptophan. Each record gives: J gene, D gene, V gene, clone size, CDR3 DNA, CDR3 protein. The D gene is left open where the match is weak. Clone sizes are given selectively: once, few, many, or a class where the clone is expanded.

J gene: TRBJ2-7; D gene: NA; V gene: TRBV5-1; clone size: few; CDR3 DNA: TGCGCCAGCAGCTTGGATTCGGAAAGCTCCTACGAGCAGTACTTC; CDR3 protein: CASSLDSESSYEQYF
J gene: TRBJ2-2; D gene: NA; V gene: TRBV6-5; clone size: once; CDR3 DNA: TGTGCCAGCAGTTACTCGATGTCGGGGCACCCGAACACCGGGGAGCTGTTTTTT; CDR3 protein: CASSYSMSGHPNTGELFF
J gene: TRBJ2-2; D gene: NA; V gene: TRBV5-1; clone size: NA; CDR3 DNA: TGCGCCAGCAGGCGGGACGGATTAAACACCGGGGAGCTGTTTTTT; CDR3 protein: CASRRDGLNTGELFF
J gene: TRBJ2-2; D gene: NA; V gene: TRBV24-1; clone size: few; CDR3 DNA: TGTGCCACCAGTGATTTGCAAGTTGGGACCGGGGAGCTGTTTTTT; CDR3 protein: CATSDLQVGTGELFF
J gene: TRBJ1-1; D gene: TRBD1; V gene: TRBV12-3/TRBV12-4; clone size: many; CDR3 DNA: TGTGCCAGCAGTTTAGGGGACAGGGGGCCCACTGAAGCTTTCTTT; CDR3 protein: CASSLGDRGPTEAFF
J gene: TRBJ2-5; D gene: TRBD2; V gene: TRBV29-1; clone size: few; CDR3 DNA: TGCAGCGTTTTGACGTGGGGAGGGGAGACCCAGTACTTC; CDR3 protein: CSVLTWGGETQYF
J gene: TRBJ1-5; D gene: NA; V gene: TRBV2; clone size: few; CDR3 DNA: TGTGCCAGCAGGCCCAGGGGCTCCTGGGGCAATCAGCCCCAGCATTTT; CDR3 protein: CASRPRGSWGNQPQHF
J gene: TRBJ2-2; D gene: TRBD2; V gene: TRBV6-5; clone size: few; CDR3 DNA: TGTGCCAGCACCCCTCGGACTAGCGGGGGATGGACCGGGGAGCTGTTTTTT; CDR3 protein: CASTPRTSGGWTGELFF
J gene: TRBJ1-6; D gene: NA; V gene: TRBV20-1; clone size: few; CDR3 DNA: TGCAGTGCTAGACTCGGCGGCAGGGCCTTTGGTTCACCCCTCCACTTT; CDR3 protein: CSARLGGRAFGSPLHF
J gene: TRBJ2-1; D gene: NA; V gene: TRBV5-1; clone size: few; CDR3 DNA: TGCGCCAGCAGCTTGGGGGCAGGCCACAATGAGCAGTTCTTC; CDR3 protein: CASSLGAGHNEQFF
J gene: TRBJ2-3; D gene: TRBD2; V gene: TRBV4-1; clone size: NA; CDR3 DNA: TGCGCCAGCAGCCCACTCCTTGGGGGGGGGAGCACAGATACGCAGTATTTT; CDR3 protein: CASSPLLGGGSTDTQYF
J gene: TRBJ1-2; D gene: TRBD1; V gene: TRBV29-1; clone size: few; CDR3 DNA: TGCAGCGCCACCGGACAGGGGGCTTATGGCTACACCTTC; CDR3 protein: CSATGQGAYGYTF
J gene: TRBJ2-5; D gene: TRBD2; V gene: TRBV28; clone size: NA; CDR3 DNA: TGTGCCAGCAGAGGGCCGGGGGGGCGCAAAGAGACCCAGTACTTC; CDR3 protein: CASRGPGGRKETQYF